The clone carrying this TCR beta chain was counted between two and nine times. What it binds is unknown. This sample is drawn from a study of T cells after posttransplantation cyclophosphamide. Whole-study findings and limits: Later post-transplant blood repertoires were often dominated by donor CD8+ memory clones. TRB overlap between skin or GI tissue T cells and blood was limited. TRB clonality was highly associated with recipient CMV seropositivity and reactivation.

The CDR3 has 14 amino acids. The V segment lost 5 bases and the J segment 9 bases; nucleotides outside the gene matches: 7. Germline CDR1 and CDR2: SEHNR and FQNEAQ (reference sequence). Treatment was busulfan-fludarabine conditioning, a marrow graft, and cyclophosphamide on days +3 and +4. The data were produced by immunoSEQ multiplex PCR, yet TCRdb's version contains in-frame clones alone and is incomplete. The sample lists over 10,000 clones, roughly 2% occurring once. The V and J genes are TRBV7-9 and TRBJ1-6, with 7 bases identical to TRBD1. This sequence originates from a male patient between 25 and 40 years old who received an allogeneic stem cell transplant from a related donor, was CMV-positive, and had no GVHD. Some T cells may be transferred from the graft donor. Sequenced material: PBMCs, taken after allogeneic stem cell transplant with posttransplant cyclophosphamide. CDR3 DNA sequence: TGTGCCAGCAGCCCACTGACAGGGAGTTCACCCCTCCACTTT. As protein: CASSPLTGSSPLHF.